This T cell receptor (beta chain) was identified during a study of blood T cell repertoires in COVID-19. Whole-study context: The United States, Italy and Spain provided the acute and convalescent COVID-19 samples. Sample material is recorded as cDNA or gDNA derived from T cells, B-cell-depleted T cells, or PBMCs.

Study processing details: Estimation of nucleated cell counts relied on the amplification of reference gene primers. Clones were read by immunoSEQ multiplex PCR, and TCRdb kept only the in-frame ones, dropping some. V, J and clone size were drawn from that table, and D and trimming were deduced from the DNA. The repertoire holds 200,000 or so clones, with almost 90% as singletons. V was pared by 4 bases and J by 4 bases, with 7 bases between. This CDR3 spans 12 amino acids. J is TRBJ1-2 and V is TRBV12-3 or TRBV12-4; D not resolved. Sample: peripheral blood. The sequence was collected from a woman between 55 and 75 years old with acute or convalescent COVID-19. The CDR3 DNA follows: TGTGCCAGCAGTTCCAACATCTATGGCTACACCTTC. This translates into CASSSNIYGYTF.